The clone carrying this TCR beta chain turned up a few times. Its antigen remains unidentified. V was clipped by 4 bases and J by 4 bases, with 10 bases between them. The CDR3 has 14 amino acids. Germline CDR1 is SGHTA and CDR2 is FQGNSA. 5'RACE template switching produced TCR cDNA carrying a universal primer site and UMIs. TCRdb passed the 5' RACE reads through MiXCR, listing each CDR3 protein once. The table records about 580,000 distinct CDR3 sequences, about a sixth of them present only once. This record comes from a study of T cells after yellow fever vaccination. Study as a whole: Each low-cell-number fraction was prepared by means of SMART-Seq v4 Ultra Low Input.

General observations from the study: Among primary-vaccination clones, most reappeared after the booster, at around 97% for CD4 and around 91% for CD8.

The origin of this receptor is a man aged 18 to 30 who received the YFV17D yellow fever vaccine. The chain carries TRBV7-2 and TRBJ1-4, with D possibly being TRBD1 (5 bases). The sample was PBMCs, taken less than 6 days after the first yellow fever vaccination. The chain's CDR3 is CASSSGLSNEKLFF. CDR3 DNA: TGTGCCAGCAGCTCGGGACTGAGTAATGAAAAACTGTTTTTT.